This T cell receptor (beta chain) originates from a study of regulatory T cells in long-lasting Graves disease. This clonotype came up a few times. Trimming pared 7 bases from V and 2 bases from J, leaving 5 bases between. There are 11 residues in the CDR3. CDR1 and CDR2 from the germline V gene are MGHRA and YSYEKL. TCR beta libraries were built with iRepertoire HTBI primers and Arm-PCR of CDR3 regions. TCRdb re-called the multiplex PCR reads through MiXCR, storing one row per CDR3 protein. The table records 250,000 to 300,000 distinct CDR3 sequences, 15% to 20% of them present only once. Time point in this sample: newly diagnosed GD, antithyroid drugs for less than 3 months. PBMC-extracted RNA yielded the TCR library. A further study also used this sample, focusing on T cells in Graves' hyperthyroidism and ophthalmopathy. This second report adds: HTBI primers drove first-round RT-PCR of the TCR CDR3.

Sequencing used peripheral blood mononuclear cells (PBMCs), obtained at new diagnosis, from a patient treated with antithyroid drugs. This TCR was sampled from a woman in her thirties with Graves disease. J is TRBJ1-2 and V is TRBV4-1; possible D gene TRBD1, 5 bases. CDR3 region: CASKGNYGYTF. The CDR3 coding sequence is TGCGCCAGCAAGGGGAACTATGGCTACACCTTC.